The sequence of this T cell receptor beta chain was determined in a study of cytomegalovirus exposure and HLA in healthy donors. Study-wide context: T cells numbering approximately 170 million yielded approximately 100 million unique TCR beta sequences in an earlier analysis.

This clone has a single count. The PCR was carried out with 60 Vbeta primers and 13 Jbeta primers. TCRdb's copy holds only in-frame clones and misses some; the assay was immunoSEQ multiplex PCR. Here the sample spans approximately 91,000 clones, roughly 77% being singletons. This CDR3 has 18 residues. Germline V CDR1 and CDR2: SQVTM, ANQGSEA. The J segment lost 2 bases and the V segment lost 0 bases, leaving 10 bases of the junction unmatched. This TCR came from a human donor in good health. This sequence joins TRBV29-1 and TRBJ2-5; 12 bases match TRBD2. What was sequenced was PBMCs. In nucleotides, the CDR3 is TGCAGCGTTGAAGATTATGAACTAGCGGGAGGAGGGCAAGAGACCCAGTACTTC. This encodes CSVEDYELAGGGQETQYF.